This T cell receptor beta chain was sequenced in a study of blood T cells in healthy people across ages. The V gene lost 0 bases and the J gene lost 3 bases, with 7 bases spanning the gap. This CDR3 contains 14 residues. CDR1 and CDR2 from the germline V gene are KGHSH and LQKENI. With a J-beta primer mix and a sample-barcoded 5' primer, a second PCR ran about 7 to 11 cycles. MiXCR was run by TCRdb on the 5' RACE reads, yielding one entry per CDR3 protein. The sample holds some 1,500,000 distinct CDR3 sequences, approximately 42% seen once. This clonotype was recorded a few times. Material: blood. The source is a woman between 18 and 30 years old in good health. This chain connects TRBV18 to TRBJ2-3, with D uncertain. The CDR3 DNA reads TGTGCCAGCTCACCACCGTTGGTAACAGATACGCAGTATTTT. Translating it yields CASSPPLVTDTQYF. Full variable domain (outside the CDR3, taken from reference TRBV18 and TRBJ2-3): NAGVMQNPRHLVRRRGQEARLRCSPMKGHSHVYWYRQLPEEGLKFMVYLQKENIIDESGMPKERFSAEFPKEGPSILRIQQVVRGDSAAYFCASSPPLVTDTQYFGPGTRLTVL.